A selection of T cell receptor beta chains follows, all from one sample in a study of T cell changes during pregnancy in multiple sclerosis. Only in-frame clones appear in the TCRdb table, and some are missing; sequencing was by immunoSEQ multiplex PCR. The repertoire holds about 46,000 clones, with roughly 95% as singletons. Material: CD8+ T cells from peripheral blood mononuclear cells, obtained after pregnancy. All receptors derive from a female donor with multiple sclerosis, enrolled in a pregnancy study. Each CDR3 is given with its conserved first and last residue. The D gene is left open where the match is weak. Not every row has a clone size; where given, it reads once, few, many or a size class.

j_call: TRBJ1-1
v_call: TRBV5-4
clone_size: NA
d_call: NA
cdr3_aa: CASSLPGSGEAFF
cdr3_nt: TGTGCCAGCAGCTTGCCAGGGTCGGGTGAAGCTTTCTTT

j_call: TRBJ2-4
v_call: TRBV9
clone_size: NA
d_call: TRBD2
cdr3_aa: CASNGRASGIAKNIQYF
cdr3_nt: TGTGCCAGCAATGGTAGGGCTAGCGGGATAGCCAAAAACATTCAGTACTTC

j_call: TRBJ2-1
v_call: TRBV4-1
clone_size: once
d_call: NA
cdr3_aa: CASSQDSAGDNEQFF
cdr3_nt: TGCGCCAGCAGCCAAGATTCCGCCGGTGACAATGAGCAGTTCTTC

j_call: TRBJ1-6
v_call: TRBV7-2
clone_size: NA
d_call: NA
cdr3_aa: CASSPREGTHSPLHF
cdr3_nt: TGTGCCAGCAGCCCACGAGAGGGGACTCATTCACCCCTCCACTTT

j_call: TRBJ2-7
v_call: TRBV7-8
clone_size: NA
d_call: NA
cdr3_aa: CASSFNYSPYEQYF
cdr3_nt: TGTGCCAGCAGCTTTAACTATTCTCCTTACGAGCAGTACTTC

j_call: TRBJ2-7
v_call: TRBV29-1
clone_size: NA
d_call: NA
cdr3_aa: CSVETDVPYEQYF
cdr3_nt: TGCAGCGTCGAGACTGACGTACCCTACGAGCAGTACTTC

j_call: TRBJ1-5
v_call: TRBV18
clone_size: once
d_call: TRBD1
cdr3_aa: CASSLNGDSGKPQHF
cdr3_nt: TGTGCCAGCTCACTCAATGGGGACAGTGGGAAGCCCCAGCATTTT

j_call: TRBJ2-7
v_call: TRBV4-1
clone_size: NA
d_call: NA
cdr3_aa: CASSQVNSGPYSYEQYF
cdr3_nt: TGCGCCAGCAGCCAAGTCAATAGCGGCCCCTACTCCTACGAGCAGTACTTC

j_call: TRBJ1-2
v_call: TRBV9
clone_size: NA
d_call: TRBD1
cdr3_aa: CASSRGRSYGYTF
cdr3_nt: TGTGCCAGCAGCAGGGGGCGTAGCTATGGCTACACCTTC

j_call: TRBJ2-5
v_call: TRBV11-2
clone_size: NA
d_call: TRBD1
cdr3_aa: CASSLAGGERETQYF
cdr3_nt: TGTGCCAGCAGCCTCGCAGGGGGCGAACGGGAGACCCAGTACTTC

j_call: TRBJ2-4
v_call: TRBV27
clone_size: NA
d_call: TRBD1
cdr3_aa: CASSQGTGLSKNIQYF
cdr3_nt: TGTGCCAGCAGTCAGGGGACAGGGCTGTCCAAAAACATTCAGTACTTC

j_call: TRBJ2-3
v_call: TRBV6-4
clone_size: NA
d_call: TRBD2
cdr3_aa: CASSDSGSGAGDTQYF
cdr3_nt: TGTGCCAGCAGTGACTCTGGCAGCGGGGCAGGTGATACGCAGTATTTT

j_call: TRBJ1-4
v_call: TRBV28
clone_size: NA
d_call: NA
cdr3_aa: CASSLSFRGRNEKLFF
cdr3_nt: TGTGCCAGCAGTCTGTCATTCAGGGGACGTAATGAAAAACTGTTTTTT

j_call: TRBJ2-1
v_call: TRBV27
clone_size: NA
d_call: TRBD1
cdr3_aa: CASSLGTGTRNEQFF
cdr3_nt: TGTGCCAGCAGTTTAGGGACAGGCACCCGGAATGAGCAGTTCTTC

j_call: TRBJ2-1
v_call: TRBV29-1
clone_size: NA
d_call: TRBD2
cdr3_aa: CSVLGLQIYNEQFF
cdr3_nt: TGCAGCGTTCTGGGACTACAAATCTACAATGAGCAGTTCTTC

j_call: TRBJ1-1
v_call: TRBV7-3
clone_size: NA
d_call: NA
cdr3_aa: CASSLNPGLRTEAFF
cdr3_nt: TGTGCCAGCAGCTTAAACCCAGGGCTAAGGACTGAAGCTTTCTTT

j_call: TRBJ2-5
v_call: TRBV6-5
clone_size: NA
d_call: TRBD1
cdr3_aa: CASSGGGQETQYF
cdr3_nt: TGTGCCAGCTCAGGGGGCGGTCAAGAGACCCAGTACTTC

j_call: TRBJ2-2
v_call: TRBV18
clone_size: NA
d_call: NA
cdr3_aa: CASSPIVSGSRTGELFF
cdr3_nt: TGTGCCAGCTCACCGATAGTTTCAGGGTCTCGGACCGGGGAGCTGTTTTTT

j_call: TRBJ2-7
v_call: TRBV2
clone_size: NA
d_call: TRBD1
cdr3_aa: CASRGRDRGSYEQYF
cdr3_nt: TGTGCCAGCAGGGGCCGGGACAGGGGTTCCTACGAGCAGTACTTC

j_call: TRBJ2-7
v_call: TRBV7-6
clone_size: NA
d_call: NA
cdr3_aa: CASSLASERAYEQYF
cdr3_nt: TGTGCCAGCAGCTTAGCGTCGGAGAGAGCCTACGAGCAGTACTTC

j_call: TRBJ2-7
v_call: TRBV19
clone_size: NA
d_call: TRBD1
cdr3_aa: CASGVGQGYEQYF
cdr3_nt: TGTGCCAGTGGGGTAGGACAGGGGTACGAGCAGTACTTC

j_call: TRBJ2-7
v_call: TRBV7-9
clone_size: NA
d_call: NA
cdr3_aa: CASSPETDRHHEQYF
cdr3_nt: TGTGCCAGCAGCCCGGAAACAGACAGGCACCACGAGCAGTACTTC

j_call: TRBJ1-6
v_call: TRBV11-2
clone_size: NA
d_call: TRBD1
cdr3_aa: CASSSWTGIPSNSPLHF
cdr3_nt: TGTGCCAGCAGCTCCTGGACAGGGATCCCTTCTAATTCACCCCTCCACTTT

j_call: TRBJ2-7
v_call: TRBV7-8
clone_size: NA
d_call: NA
cdr3_aa: CASSFSRDTPREWEMEQYF
cdr3_nt: TGTGCCAGCAGCTTCAGCCGGGACACCCCTCGAGAGTGGGAGATGGAGCAGTACTTC

j_call: TRBJ2-3
v_call: TRBV28
clone_size: NA
d_call: TRBD2
cdr3_aa: CASSAGTSGTASTDTQYF
cdr3_nt: TGTGCCAGCAGCGCCGGGACTAGCGGGACTGCTAGCACAGATACGCAGTATTTT

j_call: TRBJ1-1
v_call: TRBV4-1
clone_size: few
d_call: NA
cdr3_aa: CASSQVGDHTEAFF
cdr3_nt: TGCGCCAGCAGCCAAGTCGGAGACCACACTGAAGCTTTCTTT

j_call: TRBJ2-1
v_call: TRBV14
clone_size: NA
d_call: TRBD2
cdr3_aa: CASSQPGGGEDEQFF
cdr3_nt: TGTGCCAGCAGCCAACCTGGGGGAGGGGAGGATGAGCAGTTCTTC

j_call: TRBJ2-2
v_call: TRBV11-2
clone_size: NA
d_call: NA
cdr3_aa: CASSLGSGRMNTGELFF
cdr3_nt: TGTGCCAGCAGCTTAGGTAGCGGCCGTATGAACACCGGGGAGCTGTTTTTT

j_call: TRBJ2-1
v_call: TRBV7-6
clone_size: NA
d_call: TRBD2
cdr3_aa: CASSLGFGGSSYNEQFF
cdr3_nt: TGTGCCAGCAGCTTAGGGTTTGGCGGGAGCTCCTACAATGAGCAGTTCTTC

j_call: TRBJ2-7
v_call: TRBV6-5
clone_size: NA
d_call: NA
cdr3_aa: CASSPGQPGPYEQYF
cdr3_nt: TGTGCCAGCAGCCCCGGACAGCCGGGGCCGTACGAGCAGTACTTC

j_call: TRBJ2-3
v_call: TRBV19
clone_size: NA
d_call: NA
cdr3_aa: CASSIAAGAFGTDTQYF
cdr3_nt: TGTGCCAGTAGTATAGCGGCAGGCGCCTTTGGCACAGATACGCAGTATTTT

j_call: TRBJ2-2
v_call: TRBV6-5
clone_size: few
d_call: NA
cdr3_aa: CASSYFLTGELFF
cdr3_nt: TGTGCCAGCAGTTACTTCCTTACCGGGGAGCTGTTTTTT

j_call: TRBJ1-1
v_call: TRBV19
clone_size: NA
d_call: NA
cdr3_aa: CASSMSSYTEAFF
cdr3_nt: TGTGCCAGTAGTATGTCCAGTTACACTGAAGCTTTCTTT

j_call: TRBJ1-3
v_call: TRBV2
clone_size: NA
d_call: TRBD1
cdr3_aa: CASSGSRDRGQNTIYF
cdr3_nt: TGTGCCAGCAGTGGCTCCCGGGACAGGGGCCAAAACACCATATATTTT

j_call: TRBJ2-7
v_call: TRBV10-3
clone_size: NA
d_call: TRBD2
cdr3_aa: CAIMGGKGEQYF
cdr3_nt: TGTGCCATCATGGGGGGGAAGGGCGAGCAGTACTTC

j_call: TRBJ2-2
v_call: TRBV23-1
clone_size: few
d_call: NA
cdr3_aa: CASSQVRRGGELFF
cdr3_nt: TGCGCCAGCAGTCAAGTGAGGAGGGGCGGGGAGCTGTTTTTT

j_call: TRBJ2-7
v_call: TRBV9
clone_size: NA
d_call: NA
cdr3_aa: CASSVGGLPSYEQYF
cdr3_nt: TGTGCCAGCAGCGTAGGAGGCCTACCCTCCTACGAGCAGTACTTC

j_call: TRBJ2-6
v_call: TRBV21-1
clone_size: NA
d_call: NA
cdr3_aa: CASSKWFRASGANVLTF
cdr3_nt: TGTGCCAGCAGCAAATGGTTCAGGGCGTCTGGGGCCAACGTCCTGACTTTC

j_call: TRBJ2-7
v_call: TRBV6-1
clone_size: NA
d_call: NA
cdr3_aa: CASSDWDSPTDEQYF
cdr3_nt: TGTGCCAGCAGTGACTGGGACTCCCCCACCGACGAGCAGTACTTC

j_call: TRBJ2-7
v_call: TRBV5-5
clone_size: NA
d_call: NA
cdr3_aa: CASSWDTHEQYF
cdr3_nt: TGTGCCAGCAGCTGGGACACGCACGAGCAGTACTTC

j_call: TRBJ2-7
v_call: TRBV6-5
clone_size: NA
d_call: TRBD2
cdr3_aa: CASSPPAGVHYEQYF
cdr3_nt: TGTGCCAGCAGTCCCCCAGCGGGGGTCCACTACGAGCAGTACTTC

j_call: TRBJ1-1
v_call: TRBV5-5
clone_size: NA
d_call: NA
cdr3_aa: CASSFQNMNTEAFF
cdr3_nt: TGTGCCAGCAGCTTTCAGAACATGAACACTGAAGCTTTCTTT